This is a list of T cell receptor beta chains from one sample in a study of early T cells in non-severe SARS-CoV-2 infection. TCRdb re-called the 5' RACE reads with MiXCR, one entry per CDR3 protein. The table has approximately 81,000 distinct CDR3 sequences, roughly an eighth seen once. Specimen: whole blood. These receptors all come from an adult who was a healthcare worker with PCR-confirmed SARS-CoV-2 infection or an uninfected control (not recorded which). The CDR3 runs from the conserved cysteine through the conserved F or W. A D gene is named only where the DNA matches it firmly. Rows may omit the clone size; those that give it use once, few, many or a size class.

abundance,d_gene,len,j_gene,v_gene,CDR3aa,CDR3nt
NA,NA,14,TRBJ1-6,TRBV5-1,CASSPGTGVEPLHF,TGCGCCAGCAGCCCCGGGACTGGGGTGGAGCCCCTCCACTTT
medium-sized,NA,14,TRBJ2-1,TRBV27,CASSQGGSYNEQFF,TGTGCCAGCAGTCAGGGGGGCTCCTACAATGAGCAGTTCTTC
few,NA,14,TRBJ2-7,TRBV7-9,CASSPYREPYEQYF,TGTGCCAGCAGTCCCTATCGGGAGCCTTACGAGCAGTACTTC
many,NA,14,TRBJ2-6,TRBV12-3/TRBV12-4,CASSQGAGANVLTF,TGTGCCAGCAGTCAGGGTGCTGGGGCCAACGTCCTGACTTTC
few,NA,14,TRBJ1-1,TRBV3-1,CASSHPPERAEAFF,TGTGCCAGCAGCCACCCCCCCGAGAGGGCTGAAGCTTTCTTT
NA,NA,15,TRBJ1-3,TRBV12-3/TRBV12-4,CASSPRAHSGNTIYF,TGTGCCAGCAGCCCTCGGGCCCACTCTGGAAACACCATATATTTT
many,NA,12,TRBJ2-5,TRBV29-1,CSVAPGEETQYF,TGCAGCGTTGCCCCAGGAGAAGAGACCCAGTACTTC
few,NA,15,TRBJ1-1,TRBV7-8,CASSLGGAVGTEAFF,TGTGCCAGCAGCTTAGGGGGGGCGGTGGGCACTGAAGCTTTCTTT
few,NA,14,TRBJ1-2,TRBV6-6,CASSSSGQLWDPPF,TGTGCCAGCAGTTCCTCAGGACAGCTATGGGATCCCCCCTTC
few,TRBD1,12,TRBJ2-7,TRBV11-1,CASSTGGWEQYF,TGTGCCAGCAGCACAGGGGGCTGGGAGCAGTACTTC
many,TRBD2,15,TRBJ2-1,TRBV3-1,CASSQRTSGNDEQFF,TGTGCCAGCAGCCAAAGGACTAGCGGGAACGATGAGCAGTTCTTC
many,NA,13,TRBJ1-2,TRBV12-3/TRBV12-4,CASSSGANYGYTF,TGTGCCAGCAGTAGTGGGGCTAACTATGGCTACACCTTC
many,NA,11,TRBJ2-1,TRBV5-5,CASSLGNEQFF,TGTGCCAGCAGCTTGGGGAATGAGCAGTTCTTC
few,TRBD2,16,TRBJ2-1,TRBV25-1,CASSSLPGGLYNEQFF,TGTGCCAGCAGTTCCCTACCGGGAGGGCTGTACAATGAGCAGTTCTTC
NA,NA,13,TRBJ2-3,TRBV7-3,CASSLGRTDTQYF,TGTGCCAGCAGCCTAGGGAGGACAGATACGCAGTATTTT
NA,NA,12,TRBJ2-3,TRBV2,CASRYRVGLEYF,TGTGCCAGCCGGTACAGGGTAGGCCTAGAGTATTTT
few,NA,16,TRBJ1-6,TRBV15,CATSRDRSSYNSPLHF,TGTGCCACCAGCAGAGATAGAAGCTCCTATAATTCACCCCTCCACTTT
many,TRBD2,17,TRBJ2-7,TRBV7-8,CASSLRGLAGDGPEQYF,TGTGCCAGCAGCTTAAGGGGACTAGCGGGAGATGGTCCCGAGCAGTACTTC
many,NA,15,TRBJ1-2,TRBV19,CASSHSGRANYGYTF,TGTGCCAGTAGCCACTCGGGGCGGGCTAACTATGGCTACACCTTC
NA,TRBD1,14,TRBJ1-5,TRBV29-1,CSVVDRGVNQPQHF,TGCAGCGTTGTCGACAGGGGGGTAAATCAGCCCCAGCATTTT
once,NA,14,TRBJ2-1,TRBV28,CASRTRSSYNEQFF,TGCGCCAGCAGGACCCGGAGCTCCTACAATGAGCAGTTCTTC
NA,TRBD2,11,TRBJ2-7,TRBV20-1,CSAWGGYEQYF,TGCAGCGCTTGGGGAGGGTACGAGCAGTACTTC
once,NA,15,TRBJ2-1,TRBV28,CASIGIFSSYNEQFF,TGTGCCAGCATAGGAATCTTCAGCTCCTACAATGAGCAGTTCTTC
many,NA,16,TRBJ2-7,TRBV5-5,CASSLPVDKANYEQYF,TGTGCCAGCAGCCTCCCAGTGGACAAAGCAAACTACGAGCAGTACTTC
NA,TRBD2,14,TRBJ2-3,TRBV10-3,CAITTGLDTDTQYF,TGTGCCATCACCACGGGACTAGATACAGATACGCAGTATTTT
few,TRBD1,12,TRBJ2-7,TRBV29-1,CSAGDSRYEQYF,TGCAGCGCCGGGGACAGCCGCTACGAGCAGTACTTC